This TCR beta chain was obtained from a study of PD-L1 blockade in urothelial cancer. Some clones are missing from TCRdb's copy, which holds only in-frame ones; the method was immunoSEQ multiplex PCR. This table has about 100,000 clones, roughly nine tenths appearing once. This CDR3 spans 12 amino acids. Germline lookup yields CDR1 GTSNPN and CDR2 SVGIG (reference sequence). V lost 8 bases, J lost 8 bases, and 15 bases lay in between. The source material was PBMCs, sampled around atezolizumab (anti-PD-L1) treatment. The TCR originated in a woman of 80 years or more with urothelial cancer. V is TRBV30 and J is TRBJ1-4; D uncertain. CDR3 residues: CAAGRGYEKLFF. The CDR3 nucleotides are TGTGCCGCCGGGAGAGGGTACGAAAAACTGTTTTTT. Full variable domain (remainder filled in from reference TRBV30 and TRBJ1-4): SQTIHQWPATLVQPVGSPLSLECTVEGTSNPNLYWYRQAAGRGLQLLFYSVGIGQISSEVPQNLSASRPQDRQFILSSKKLLLSDSGFYLCAAGRGYEKLFFGSGTQLSVL.